This passage covers 14 T cell receptor beta chains from one sample sequenced in a study of identical twins. TCRdb used MiXCR to reprocess the 5' RACE reads, holding one entry per CDR3 protein. The sample consists of some 500,000 distinct CDR3 sequences, roughly an eighth of them appearing once. These data were likewise used in another study, on yellow fever vaccine responses in identical twins.

The sample was CD4+ T cells sorted from blood. The receptors were gathered from a woman aged 18-29 years in good health.

V is TRBV12-3 or TRBV12-4 and J is TRBJ2-7; possible D gene TRBD1, 6 bases. The CDR3 length is 13 residues. The V and J ends lost 1 base and 6 bases respectively, with 10 bases between them. The CDR3 reads CASSLVTGSEQYF. CDR3 in DNA: TGTGCCAGCAGTTTAGTCACAGGGTCCGAGCAGTACTTC.

This chain joins TRBV6-2 or TRBV6-3 and TRBJ2-5; 9 bases are shared with TRBD1. The ends lost 8 bases at V and 9 bases at J; junction bases unmatched: 16. This CDR3 region has 15 residues. CDR1 MNHEY and CDR2 SVGEGT come from the germline V gene. CDR3 sequence reads: CASPMRQGGKQAQYF. CDR3 DNA: TGTGCCAGCCCGATGCGACAGGGGGGGAAGCAGGCCCAGTACTTC.

This clonotype appeared many times. The chain couples TRBV7-9 to TRBJ2-7; D is possibly TRBD1 (6 bases). CDR1 and CDR2 (germline): SEHNR, FQNEAQ (reference sequence). Trimming took off 5 bases at V and 7 bases at J, with 15 bases between the two ends. This CDR3 has 13 residues. As DNA, the CDR3 is TGTGCCAGCAGCCAGAACTGGGGGCGAGAGCAGTACTTC. Its translation: CASSQNWGREQYF.

This clonotype turned up a few times. The genes are TRBV29-1 and TRBJ2-7; TRBD2 might be the D (5 bases). The CDR3 runs 14 residues. The V end lost 4 bases, the J end lost 2 bases, and 15 bases lay between the germline ends. Germline lookup yields CDR1 SQVTM and CDR2 ANQGSEA. In nucleotides, the CDR3 is TGCAGCGTTGGGACTGGGGTCGGAACCTACGAGCAGTACTTC. Residues: CSVGTGVGTYEQYF.

This clonotype has more than one count but fewer than ten. The conserved final phenylalanine or tryptophan is absent from the CDR3, which likely points to a read error. In DNA, the CDR3 is TGTGCCAGCAGCCCCGTTGGAGAAAAAGAGACCCAGTACCTC. Translation: CASSPVGEKETQYL. The chain carries TRBV6-1 and TRBJ2-5; no firm D call. Germline V gene data show CDR1 as MNHNS and CDR2 as SASEGT. V was pared by 6 bases and J by 3 bases, with 14 bases between. The CDR3 runs 14 residues.

This clonotype was observed at least ten times. The chain carries TRBV12-3 or TRBV12-4 and TRBJ2-7, with no clear D. The V and J ends lost 5 bases and 2 bases respectively, with 10 bases between them. The CDR3 covers 13 residues. The CDR3: CASSLGHTYEQYF. The DNA of the CDR3 is TGTGCCAGCAGTCTGGGTCATACCTACGAGCAGTACTTC.

This clonotype was detected only a few times. The chain joins TRBV4-3 to TRBJ2-1, with TRBD1 matching 8 bases. This CDR3 has 15 residues. With 4 bases clipped from V and 2 bases from J, the junction kept 4 bases outside the gene matches. The germline V gene has CDR1 LGHNA and CDR2 YSLEER. The CDR3 is CASSLDRAPYNEQFF. Written as DNA, the CDR3 is TGCGCCAGCAGCCTGGACAGGGCCCCCTACAATGAGCAGTTCTTC.

The rearrangement joins TRBV7-9 to TRBJ2-3; TRBD2 matches 9 bases. The J segment lost 2 bases and the V segment lost 1 base, leaving 1 base of the junction unmatched. The germline V gene encodes CDR1 SEHNR and CDR2 FQNEAQ (reference sequence). The CDR3 runs 15 residues. The CDR3 reads CASSLGTSATDTQYF. The CDR3 DNA sequence: TGTGCCAGCAGCTTAGGGACTAGCGCCACAGATACGCAGTATTTT.

This clonotype was recorded a few times. The chain uses TRBV29-1 and TRBJ2-2; 10 bases match TRBD2. The CDR3 covers 14 residues. The germline CDR1 and CDR2 sequences are SQVTM and ANQGSEA. V trimming: 6 bases; J trimming: 4 bases; junction bases outside the gene matches: 5. The CDR3, as DNA: TGCAGCGTGCGAGCGGGAGGGCTCACCGGGGAGCTGTTTTTT. Translated: CSVRAGGLTGELFF.

This clonotype was detected a few times. The chain links TRBV7-2 to TRBJ2-3; TRBD1 is a possible D gene (5 bases). This CDR3 spans 16 amino acids. The germline V and J ends were trimmed by 2 bases and 5 bases, with 17 bases remaining between them. CDR1 is SGHTA, CDR2 FQGNSA, per germline. CDR3 in DNA: TGTGCCAGCAGCTTAAGGGGAATTAGTTATCAAGATACGCAGTATTTT. This translates into CASSLRGISYQDTQYF.

The chain links TRBV29-1 to TRBJ2-7; possible D gene TRBD1, 5 bases. Germline V gene sequence: CDR1 SQVTM, CDR2 ANQGSEA. The V end lost 2 bases, the J end lost 2 bases, and 7 bases lay between the germline ends. The CDR3 has 12 amino acids. The CDR3 sequence is CSVESTAYEQYF. CDR3 sequence (DNA): TGCAGCGTTGAATCGACAGCCTACGAGCAGTACTTC.

This clonotype occurred a few times. This sequence joins TRBV28 and TRBJ2-7, with D maybe TRBD1 (6 bases). The CDR3 runs 14 residues. Per the germline V gene, CDR1 is MDHEN and CDR2 is SYDVKM. V was cut by 6 bases and J by 2 bases, with 14 bases left in between. The DNA for the CDR3 is TGTGCCAGCAGGCCTTGGGACACCACCTACGAGCAGTACTTC. This sequence encodes CASRPWDTTYEQYF.

A few counts support this clonotype. The CDR3 loop reads CASSPGDRGHEQYF. The CDR3 DNA reads TGCGCCAGCAGCCCGGGAGACAGGGGCCACGAGCAGTACTTC. The chain recombines TRBV4-3 with TRBJ2-7; TRBD1 matches 8 bases. In germline, CDR1 is LGHNA, CDR2 YSLEER. The CDR3 is 14 amino acids. V dropped 4 bases and J dropped 5; count of bases not matched to a gene: 7.

This clonotype appeared a few times. The CDR3, as DNA: TGTGCCAGCAGTTCCGGGACAGGGTACAATGAGCAGTTCTTC. Translated: CASSSGTGYNEQFF. This rearrangement joins TRBV27 to TRBJ2-1, with 9 nucleotides matching TRBD1. Losses at the gene ends were 4 bases for V and 4 bases for J; bases not matched to a gene: 2. CDR3 length equals 14 residues. CDR1 MNHEY and CDR2 SMNVEV come from the germline V gene (reference sequence).